This T cell receptor beta chain was identified in a study of CD8 T cells in Susac syndrome (dated by TCRdb to the late 2010s). As for the study more broadly: Of the Susac syndrome patients who were sequenced, roughly 6 had clinically active disease and 8 or 9 were in clinical remission. At blood withdrawal, Susac syndrome patients were therapy-naive, treated with corticosteroids (with IVIg additionally given to some), or treated with IVIg alone. Repertoire sequencing was used to test whether CD8+ T cell activation and differentiation in Susac syndrome was antigen driven. Results the study describes overall, beyond this receptor: The study acknowledged that relatively few individuals were included in the TCR sequencing and HLA analysis. In patients with Susac syndrome, the CD4+ T cell repertoire showed no detectable clonal expansion.

The cysteine opens and the phenylalanine closes a CDR3 of 12 amino acids. The only DNA kept is the CDR3, 36 bases in frame from the first base. Between the V and J ends, shortened by 9 bases and 1 base respectively, the junction contains 9 bases. RNA was extracted with the RNeasy kit and 0.5 to 1 ug was reverse transcribed using random hexamers. TCR beta CDR3 regions were amplified with the immunoSEQ multiplex PCR assay covering 54 Vbeta and 13 Jbeta segments. To correct PCR amplification bias, a synthetic template baseline was used for both primer optimization and computational correction. The original methods were these. Reads were annotated to V, D and J genes per IMGT and analyzed with immunoSEQ Analyzer, keeping only productive sequences. To calculate clonality, Shannon entropy was normalized by log2 of the number of productive unique sequences and then subtracted from one. For each patient and control, public and private clones were evaluated among the 100 most prevalent clones. Clones were defined as Susac-specific when absent from the healthy and MS cohorts, from about a thousand published viral clones and from other ImmuneACCESS disease sequences. TCRdb passed the public sequencing reads through fastp at Q25 and MiXCR, retaining productive beta sequences. A single entry per CDR3 protein holds the most common genes and DNA from its merged rows. None of the V and J calls come from the authors' own analysis; TCRdb made them. For this sample the table gives 150,000 to 200,000 distinct CDR3 sequences, of which roughly nine tenths were detected only once. The ten largest clones add up to over 0.075% of the sample.

Peripheral blood CD8+ and CD4+ T cells from healthy donors, Susac syndrome patients and multiple sclerosis patients were profiled by high-throughput TCR beta sequencing. The Susac syndrome patients fulfilled recently defined diagnostic criteria for definite or probable disease. Bulk CD8+ and CD4+ T cells were purified magnetically by negative isolation, whereas CD8+ TEMRA cells were enriched by FACS. Blood was drawn into EDTA tubes, processed within 24 hours, and PBMCs were isolated by density gradient centrifugation. PBMCs intended for TCR sequencing were cryopreserved in liquid nitrogen and were subsequently thawed in a 37 degrees C water bath. The sorted or isolated CD4+, CD8+ and CD8+ TEMRA cells reached a purity of at least 90%. Points on this clonotype: Its antigen is still unknown. Base qualities are missing; no much larger clone stands one base away.

Sequenced input: CD4+ T cells from PBMCs. This TCR came from a human donor with Susac syndrome. The V and J segments used are TRBV12-3 or TRBV12-4 and TRBJ2-5; no D gene can be assigned with confidence. The CDR3: CASCRVQETQYF. The nucleotide sequence is TGTGCCAGTTGTCGGGTCCAAGAGACCCAGTACTTC.